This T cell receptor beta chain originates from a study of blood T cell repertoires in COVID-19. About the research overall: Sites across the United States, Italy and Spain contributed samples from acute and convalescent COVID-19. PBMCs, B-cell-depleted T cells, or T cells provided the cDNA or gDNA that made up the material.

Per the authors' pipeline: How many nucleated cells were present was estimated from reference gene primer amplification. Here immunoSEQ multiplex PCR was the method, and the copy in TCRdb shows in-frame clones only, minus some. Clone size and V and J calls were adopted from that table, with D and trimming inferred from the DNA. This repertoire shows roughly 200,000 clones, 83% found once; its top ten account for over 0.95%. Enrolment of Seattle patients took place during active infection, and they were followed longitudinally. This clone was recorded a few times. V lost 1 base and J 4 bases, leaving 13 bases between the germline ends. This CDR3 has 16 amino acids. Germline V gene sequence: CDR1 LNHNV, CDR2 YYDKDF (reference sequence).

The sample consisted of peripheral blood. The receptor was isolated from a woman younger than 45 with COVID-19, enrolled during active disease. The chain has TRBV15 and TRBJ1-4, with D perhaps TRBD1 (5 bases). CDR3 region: CATSRAQGSGNEKLFF. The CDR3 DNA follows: TGTGCCACCAGCAGAGCTCAGGGATCGGGTAATGAAAAACTGTTTTTT.